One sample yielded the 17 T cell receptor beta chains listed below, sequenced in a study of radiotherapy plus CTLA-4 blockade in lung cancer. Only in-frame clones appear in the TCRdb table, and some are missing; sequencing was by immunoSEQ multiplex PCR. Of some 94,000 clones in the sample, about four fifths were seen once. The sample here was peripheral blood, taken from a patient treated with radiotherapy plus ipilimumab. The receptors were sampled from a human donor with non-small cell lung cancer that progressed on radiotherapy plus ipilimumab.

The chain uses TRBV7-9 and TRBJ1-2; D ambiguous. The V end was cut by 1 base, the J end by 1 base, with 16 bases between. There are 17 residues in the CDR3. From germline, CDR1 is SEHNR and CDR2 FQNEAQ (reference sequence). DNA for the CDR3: TGTGCCAGCAGCTTAGAATCATACAGAGGAATTAACTATGGCTACACCTTC. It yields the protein CASSLESYRGINYGYTF.

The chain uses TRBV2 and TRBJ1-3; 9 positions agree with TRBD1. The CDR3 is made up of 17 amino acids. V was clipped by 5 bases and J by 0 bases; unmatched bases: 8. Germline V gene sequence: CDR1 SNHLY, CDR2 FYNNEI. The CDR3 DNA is TGTGCCAGCAGTCCCCCCGGACAGGGGCGCTCTGGAAACACCATATATTTT. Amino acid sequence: CASSPPGQGRSGNTIYF.

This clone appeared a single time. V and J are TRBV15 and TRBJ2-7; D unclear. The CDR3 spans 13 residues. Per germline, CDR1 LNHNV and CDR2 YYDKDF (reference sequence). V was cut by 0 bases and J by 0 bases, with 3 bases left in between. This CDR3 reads CATSRDISYEQYF. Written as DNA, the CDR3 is TGTGCCACCAGCAGAGATATCTCCTACGAGCAGTACTTC.

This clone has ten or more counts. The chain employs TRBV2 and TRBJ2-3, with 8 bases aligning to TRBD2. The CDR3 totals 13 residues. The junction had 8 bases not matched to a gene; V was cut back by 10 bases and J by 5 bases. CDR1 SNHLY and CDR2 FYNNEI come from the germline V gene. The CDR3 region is CATRAGVGDTQYF. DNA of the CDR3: TGTGCCACCCGAGCGGGAGTTGGAGATACGCAGTATTTT.

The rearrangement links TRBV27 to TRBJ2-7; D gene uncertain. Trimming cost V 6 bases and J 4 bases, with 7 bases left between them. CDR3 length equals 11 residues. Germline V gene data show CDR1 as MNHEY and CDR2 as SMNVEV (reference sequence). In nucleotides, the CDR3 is TGTGCCAGCAGCCCACAGTACGAGCAGTACGTC. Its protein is CASSPQYEQYV.

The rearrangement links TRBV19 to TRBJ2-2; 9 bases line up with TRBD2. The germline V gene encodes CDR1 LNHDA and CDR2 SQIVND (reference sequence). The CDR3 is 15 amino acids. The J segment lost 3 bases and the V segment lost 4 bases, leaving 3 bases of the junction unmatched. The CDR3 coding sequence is TGTGCCAGTAGTAGAAGACTAGCGGACACCGGGGAGCTGTTTTTT. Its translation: CASSRRLADTGELFF.

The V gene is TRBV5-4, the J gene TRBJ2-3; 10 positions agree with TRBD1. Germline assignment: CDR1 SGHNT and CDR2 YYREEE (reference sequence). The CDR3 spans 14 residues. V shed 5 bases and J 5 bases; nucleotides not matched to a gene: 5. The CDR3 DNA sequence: TGTGCCAGCAGAGGGACAGGGGCGAGAGATACGCAGTATTTT. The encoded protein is CASRGTGARDTQYF.

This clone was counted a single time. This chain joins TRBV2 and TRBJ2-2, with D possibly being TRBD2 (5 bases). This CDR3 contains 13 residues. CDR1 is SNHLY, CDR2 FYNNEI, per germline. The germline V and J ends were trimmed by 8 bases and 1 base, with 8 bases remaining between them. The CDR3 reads CASSRENTGELFF. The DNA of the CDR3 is TGTGCCAGCTCGAGGGAGAACACCGGGGAGCTGTTTTTT.

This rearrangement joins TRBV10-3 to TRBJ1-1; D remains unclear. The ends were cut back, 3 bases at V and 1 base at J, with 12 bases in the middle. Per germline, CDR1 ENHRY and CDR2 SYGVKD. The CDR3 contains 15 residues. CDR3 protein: CAISERADTNTEAFF. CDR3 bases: TGTGCCATCAGTGAACGTGCAGACACGAACACTGAAGCTTTCTTT.

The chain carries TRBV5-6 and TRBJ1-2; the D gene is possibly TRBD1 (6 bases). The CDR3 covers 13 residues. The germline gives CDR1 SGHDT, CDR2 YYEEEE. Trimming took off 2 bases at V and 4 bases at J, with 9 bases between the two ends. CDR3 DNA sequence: TGTGCCAGCAGCTTCTCAGGGGCCTATGGCTACACCTTC. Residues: CASSFSGAYGYTF.

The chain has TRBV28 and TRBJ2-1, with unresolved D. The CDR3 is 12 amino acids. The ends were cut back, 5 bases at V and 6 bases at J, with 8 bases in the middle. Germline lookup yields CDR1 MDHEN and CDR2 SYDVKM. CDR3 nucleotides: TGTGCCAGCAGTGAGCTACCCAATGAGCAGTTCTTC. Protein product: CASSELPNEQFF.

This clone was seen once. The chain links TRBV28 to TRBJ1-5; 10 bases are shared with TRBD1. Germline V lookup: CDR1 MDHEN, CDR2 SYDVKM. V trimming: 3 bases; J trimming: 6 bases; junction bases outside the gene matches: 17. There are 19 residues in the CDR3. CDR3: CASSFPPGQGRGIGQPQHF. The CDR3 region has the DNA TGTGCCAGCAGTTTCCCACCGGGACAGGGGAGGGGGATTGGTCAGCCCCAGCATTTT.

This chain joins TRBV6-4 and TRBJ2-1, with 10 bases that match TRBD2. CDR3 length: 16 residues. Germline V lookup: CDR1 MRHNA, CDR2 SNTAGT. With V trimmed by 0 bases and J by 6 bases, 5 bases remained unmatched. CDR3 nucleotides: TGTGCCAGCAGTGACTCTAGCGGGAGGTCCCGCAATGAGCAGTTCTTC. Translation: CASSDSSGRSRNEQFF.

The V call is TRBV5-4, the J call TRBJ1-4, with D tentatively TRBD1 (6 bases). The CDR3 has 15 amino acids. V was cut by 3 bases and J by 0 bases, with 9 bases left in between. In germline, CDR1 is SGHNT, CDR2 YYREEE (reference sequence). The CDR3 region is CASSYRQATNEKLFF. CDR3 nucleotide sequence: TGTGCCAGCAGCTATCGACAGGCAACTAATGAAAAACTGTTTTTT.

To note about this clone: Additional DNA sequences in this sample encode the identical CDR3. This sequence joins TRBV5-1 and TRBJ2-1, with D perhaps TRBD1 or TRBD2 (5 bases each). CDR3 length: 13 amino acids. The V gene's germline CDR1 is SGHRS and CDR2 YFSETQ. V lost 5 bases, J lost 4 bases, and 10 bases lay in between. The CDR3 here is CASSWDPYNEQFF. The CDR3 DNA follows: TGCGCCAGCAGTTGGGACCCTTACAATGAGCAGTTCTTC.

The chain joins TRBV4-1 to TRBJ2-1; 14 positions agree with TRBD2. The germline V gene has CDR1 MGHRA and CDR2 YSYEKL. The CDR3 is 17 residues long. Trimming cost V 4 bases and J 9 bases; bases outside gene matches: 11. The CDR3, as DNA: TGCGCCAGCAGCCCAAAACCGGGACTAGCGGGAGACTCTGAGCAGTTCTTC. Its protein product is CASSPKPGLAGDSEQFF.

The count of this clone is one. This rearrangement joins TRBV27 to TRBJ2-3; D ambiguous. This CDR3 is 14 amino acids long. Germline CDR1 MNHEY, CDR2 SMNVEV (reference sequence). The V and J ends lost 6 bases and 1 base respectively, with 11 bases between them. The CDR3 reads CASRSHLGTDTQYF. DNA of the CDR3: TGTGCCAGCAGATCCCATCTGGGCACAGATACGCAGTATTTT.